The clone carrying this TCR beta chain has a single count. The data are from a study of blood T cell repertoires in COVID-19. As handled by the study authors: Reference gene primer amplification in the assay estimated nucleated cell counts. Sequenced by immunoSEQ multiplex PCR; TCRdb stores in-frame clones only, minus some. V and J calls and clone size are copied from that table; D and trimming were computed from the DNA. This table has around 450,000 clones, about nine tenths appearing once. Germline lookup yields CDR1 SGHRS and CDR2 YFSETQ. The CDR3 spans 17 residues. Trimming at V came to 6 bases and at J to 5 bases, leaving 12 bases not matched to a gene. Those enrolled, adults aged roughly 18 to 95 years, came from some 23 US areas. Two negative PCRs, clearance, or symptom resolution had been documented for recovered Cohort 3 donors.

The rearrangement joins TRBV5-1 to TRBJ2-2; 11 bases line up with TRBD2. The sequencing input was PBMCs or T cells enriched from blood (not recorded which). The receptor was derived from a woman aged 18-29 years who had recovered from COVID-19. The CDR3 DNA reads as TGCGCCAGCACCGCCCTTAGCGGGGGGGCCGGAACCGGGGAGCTGTTTTTT. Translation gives CASTALSGGAGTGELFF.